The 27 T cell receptor beta chains presented below share a single source sample, sequenced in a study of T cells in Graves' hyperthyroidism and ophthalmopathy. Amplified regions were TCR beta CDR3 sequences from RNA transcripts. A first-round RT-PCR of the TCR CDR3 used the HTBI primer set. Each CDR3 protein is one row after TCRdb ran MiXCR on the multiplex PCR reads. Counted here are approximately 410,000 distinct CDR3 sequences, approximately 14% occurring once; the ten biggest clones make up around 13%. The specimen sequenced was blood. These TCRs come from a man younger than 30 with Graves' ophthalmopathy.

This clonotype was found many times. This chain joins TRBV7-8 and TRBJ2-1; a possible D gene is TRBD2 (6 bases). The germline gives CDR1 SGHVS, CDR2 FQNEAQ. V lost 2 bases, J lost 0 bases, and 14 bases lay in between. CDR3 length: 17 amino acids. CDR3 sequence reads: CASSLRPSATSYNEQFF. CDR3 bases: TGTGCCAGCAGCTTAAGGCCTAGCGCCACCTCCTACAATGAGCAGTTCTTC.

This clonotype was observed at least ten times. The V gene is TRBV28, the J gene TRBJ1-2, with a tentative D call TRBD1 (5 bases). This CDR3 contains 14 residues. The germline CDR1 and CDR2 sequences are MDHEN and SYDVKM. Trimming cost V 2 bases and J 5 bases, with 12 bases left between them. In nucleotides, the CDR3 is TGTGCCAGCAGTTTAGGCAGGGCAGGGTATGGCTACACCTTC. It is translated as CASSLGRAGYGYTF.

In its sample, this clonotype was seen many times. The chain carries TRBV7-9 and TRBJ2-2; D remains unclear. This CDR3 is 12 amino acids long. V shed 5 bases and J shed 7 bases, with 8 bases lying between them. The germline gives CDR1 SEHNR, CDR2 FQNEAQ (reference sequence). CDR3 DNA sequence: TGTGCCAGCAGCCCGGGCGTCGGGGAGCTGTTTTTT. Its protein product is CASSPGVGELFF.

V is TRBV14 and J is TRBJ2-1; D may correspond to TRBD1 or TRBD2 (5 bases each). CDR1 is SGHDN, CDR2 FVKESK, per germline. V lost 5 bases, J lost 8 bases, and 19 bases lay in between. The CDR3 spans 15 residues. This chain's CDR3 is CASSRFRDPRDEQFF. The DNA of the CDR3 is TGTGCCAGCAGCAGGTTCCGGGACCCCCGAGATGAGCAGTTCTTC.

Ten or more counts support this clonotype. This chain links TRBV27 with TRBJ2-7; the match to TRBD1 covers 7 bases. Germline trimming cut 0 bases from V and 5 bases from J; bases unmatched to any gene: 4. The CDR3 consists of 14 residues. Per germline, CDR1 MNHEY and CDR2 SMNVEV (reference sequence). The CDR3 sequence is CASSLSLTGDEQYF. Written as DNA, the CDR3 is TGTGCCAGCAGTTTATCCCTTACAGGGGACGAGCAGTACTTC.

V gene TRBV19 combines with J gene TRBJ2-7; possibly TRBD2 for D (5 bases). V lost 5 bases and J lost 2, with 22 bases in between. The germline gives CDR1 LNHDA, CDR2 SQIVND (reference sequence). The CDR3 is 17 residues long. In nucleotides, the CDR3 is TGTGCCAGTAGTCCCGGACTGGTACCTCGGTCGCCCTACGAGCAGTACTTC. This codes for CASSPGLVPRSPYEQYF.

The chain recombines TRBV18 with TRBJ2-2; maybe TRBD2 (5 bases). Trimming took 3 bases from V and 7 from J, leaving 18 bases between them. CDR3 length: 16 residues. The germline V gene encodes CDR1 KGHSH and CDR2 LQKENI. This CDR3 reads CASSPSPPPRGGELFF. In nucleotides, the CDR3 is TGTGCCAGCTCACCGAGCCCGCCTCCCCGGGGCGGGGAGCTGTTTTTT.

This clonotype was counted many times. V is TRBV20-1 and J is TRBJ2-7, with TRBD2 matching over 7 bases. CDR3 length: 15 residues. The trim removed 2 bases at V and 3 bases at J, leaving 10 bases unmatched. Germline loops: CDR1 DFQATT, CDR2 SNEGSKA (reference sequence). As DNA, the CDR3 is TGCAGTGCTAGACCGTATGCGGGAGTAGTCTACGAGCAGTACTTC. It codes for CSARPYAGVVYEQYF.

This clonotype was detected only a few times. The chain links TRBV19 to TRBJ1-5; the D is unclear. Trimming removed 7 bases from V and 5 bases from J, with 9 bases in between. Germline CDR1 and CDR2: LNHDA and SQIVND (reference sequence). The CDR3 loop spans 12 amino acids. The DNA for the CDR3 is TGTGCCAGTAATATGGGGTATCAGCCCCAGCATTTT. This codes for CASNMGYQPQHF.

This clonotype occurred many times. The chain has TRBV6-1 and TRBJ2-5, with 11 nucleotides matching TRBD1. The CDR3 runs to 15 residues. In germline, CDR1 is MNHNS, CDR2 SASEGT. V was pared by 3 bases and J by 2 bases, with 2 bases of the junction left unmatched. In DNA form, the CDR3 reads TGTGCCAGCAGTGAGGACAGGGGGCTACAAGAGACCCAGTACTTC. Protein: CASSEDRGLQETQYF.

This clonotype was observed many times. This chain's CDR3 is CAISSGQYYGYTF. CDR3 coding DNA: TGTGCCATCAGTTCCGGACAGTACTATGGCTACACCTTC. The chain combines TRBV10-3 with TRBJ1-2, with D perhaps TRBD1 (6 bases). Germline CDR1 ENHRY, CDR2 SYGVKD. V gave up 5 bases and J gave up 3 bases, with 10 bases separating them. This CDR3 spans 13 amino acids.

This clonotype was observed many times. This chain joins TRBV6-1 and TRBJ2-5, with 10 positions matching TRBD2. This CDR3 region has 16 residues. Germline loops: CDR1 MNHNS, CDR2 SASEGT. Trimming removed 1 base from V and 4 bases from J; junction bases left unmatched: 6. As DNA, the CDR3 is TGTGCCAGCAGTGAAGTGGTAGCGGGAGGCGGAGAGACCCAGTACTTC. Protein: CASSEVVAGGGETQYF.

The genes are TRBV6-1 and TRBJ1-6, with TRBD1 matching 9 bases. Germline V lookup: CDR1 MNHNS, CDR2 SASEGT. J lost 9 bases, V lost 6 bases, and 12 bases had no gene match. This CDR3 region has 16 residues. This chain's CDR3 is CASSHSPGQGVSPLHF. The CDR3 DNA follows: TGTGCCAGCAGCCACAGTCCGGGACAGGGTGTTTCACCCCTCCACTTT.

This clonotype has ten or more counts. The CDR3 nucleotides are TGTGCCACCAGTGACACTTTGGGTAGCGGGAGTTTGGAGACCCAGTACTTC. Amino acids: CATSDTLGSGSLETQYF. The rearrangement joins TRBV24-1 to TRBJ2-5; the match to TRBD2 covers 9 bases. Unmatched junction bases numbered 13, after V lost 4 bases and J lost 5 bases. The germline CDR1 and CDR2 sequences are KGHDR and SFDVKD. This CDR3 contains 17 residues.

This clonotype appeared many times. V usage is TRBV7-9 and J usage is TRBJ1-1; maybe TRBD1 (5 bases). Germline-derived CDR1 and CDR2 are SEHNR and FQNEAQ (reference sequence). V dropped 5 bases and J dropped 8 bases, with 18 bases sitting between them. The length of the CDR3 is 14 residues. The CDR3 DNA reads as TGTGCCAGCAGCCCCCAGAGCAGGGTTCGCGAAGCTTTCTTT. Translating gives CASSPQSRVREAFF.

Only a few counts were recorded for this clonotype. The J gene is TRBJ2-5, the V gene TRBV3-1; no definite D call. CDR3 length: 16 amino acids. Per the germline V gene, CDR1 is LGHDT and CDR2 is YNNKEL (reference sequence). V dropped 8 bases and J dropped 1 base, with 20 bases sitting between them. The CDR3 coding sequence is TGTGCCAGCTCTCCTGGCCTAAGGTTCATCCAAGAGACCCAGTACTTC. Protein product: CASSPGLRFIQETQYF.

This clonotype was seen many times. DNA of the CDR3: TGTGCCAGCAGCCGCGACAGGGGGCGGTTCGGGAATGAAAAACTGTTTTTT. Encoded protein: CASSRDRGRFGNEKLFF. The chain uses TRBV3-1 and TRBJ1-4, with 10 bases aligning to TRBD1. Trimming at V came to 4 bases and at J to 5 bases, leaving 10 bases not matched to a gene. From germline, CDR1 is LGHDT and CDR2 YNNKEL (reference sequence). The CDR3 length is 17 residues.

This clonotype was observed a single time. The chain has TRBV27 and TRBJ2-1, with 15 bases matching TRBD2. Trimming removed 6 bases from V and 6 bases from J; junction bases left unmatched: 6. The CDR3 runs to 16 residues. CDR1 and CDR2 (germline): MNHEY, SMNVEV (reference sequence). The CDR3 bases are TGTGCCAGCAGCCGACAGGGACTAGCGGGAGGCAATGAGCAGTTCTTC. It is translated as CASSRQGLAGGNEQFF.

Points on this clonotype: A much larger clone lies one base from this, so it may be a read error. The rearrangement links TRBV2 to TRBJ2-1; 8 bases map to TRBD2. The germline V gene encodes CDR1 SNHLY and CDR2 FYNNEI. With 4 bases clipped from V and 5 bases from J, the junction kept 19 bases outside the gene matches. The CDR3 spans 19 residues. As DNA, the CDR3 is TGTGCCAGCAGTGGGGTCCCGAGGACGGGGGGGCCTCTCCACAATGAGCAGTTCTTC. Protein: CASSGVPRTGGPLHNEQFF.

This chain links TRBV19 with TRBJ2-2; no firm D call. Germline V CDR1 and CDR2: LNHDA, SQIVND (reference sequence). The CDR3 length is 16 residues. The V and J ends lost 9 bases and 1 base respectively, with 18 bases between them. The CDR3 coding sequence is TGTGCCAGCCGGATAGATTCGTGGCAGAACACCGGGGAGCTGTTTTTT. Amino acids: CASRIDSWQNTGELFF.

This clonotype has ten or more counts. The chain joins TRBV11-2 to TRBJ2-7; 9 bases agree with TRBD1. Germline-derived CDR1 and CDR2 are SGHAT and FQNNGV. This CDR3 region has 14 residues. With 2 bases clipped from V and 8 bases from J, the junction kept 7 bases outside the gene matches. CDR3 amino acids: CASSLWTTGGQQYF. CDR3 coding DNA: TGTGCCAGCAGCTTATGGACGACAGGGGGGCAGCAGTACTTC. The full variable domain, rest sourced from reference TRBV11-2 and TRBJ2-7, is EAGVAQSPRYKIIEKRQSVAFWCNPISGHATLYWYQQILGQGPKLLIQFQNNGVVDDSQLPKDRFSAERLKGVDSTLKIQPAKLEDSAVYLCASSLWTTGGQQYFGPGTRLTVT.

This clonotype has ten or more counts. This chain uses TRBV20-1 with TRBJ2-7, with 8 bases aligning to TRBD2. Germline V CDR1 and CDR2: DFQATT, SNEGSKA (reference sequence). CDR3 length equals 15 residues. V was clipped by 4 bases and J by 6 bases; unmatched bases: 14. The CDR3 nucleotides read TGCAGTGCTACTCTTCCTGGACTAGCCGAGGGCGAGCAGTACTTC. Its translation is CSATLPGLAEGEQYF.

This clonotype was observed many times. This sequence joins TRBV6-2 or TRBV6-3 and TRBJ1-2; a possible D gene is TRBD1 (5 bases). The CDR3 runs to 17 residues. The V and J ends lost 0 bases and 4 bases respectively, with 18 bases between them. Germline V gene data show CDR1 as MNHEY and CDR2 as SVGEGT. The CDR3 is CASSYSNFRVPGYGYTF. The CDR3 region has the DNA TGTGCCAGCAGTTACTCGAATTTCAGGGTTCCTGGCTATGGCTACACCTTC.

This clonotype occurred a few times. The genes are TRBV3-1 and TRBJ2-7, with D unclear. Germline CDR1 is LGHDT and CDR2 is YNNKEL (reference sequence). The CDR3 extends over 16 amino acids. V was cut by 4 bases and J by 5 bases, with 21 bases left in between. This chain's CDR3 is CASSPSPGRRINEQYF. The CDR3 nucleotides are TGTGCCAGCAGCCCTTCTCCGGGCAGGAGAATCAACGAGCAGTACTTC.

The CDR3 coding sequence is TGTGCCAGCAGCTGGACAGGGGGCGAAGTACTTCGGAACACCATATATTTT. Residues: CASSWTGGEVLRNTIYF. The J gene is TRBJ1-3, the V gene TRBV7-9; 11 bases align to TRBD1. Germline trimming cut 4 bases from V and 7 bases from J; bases unmatched to any gene: 12. The germline CDR1 and CDR2 sequences are SEHNR and FQNEAQ (reference sequence). This CDR3 contains 17 residues.

The chain carries TRBV10-2 and TRBJ2-7; 7 nucleotides line up with TRBD1. The length of the CDR3 is 13 residues. Trimming took 7 bases from V and 3 from J; bases not matched to a gene: 6. Germline V gives CDR1 WSHSY, CDR2 SAAADI. In DNA, the CDR3 is TGCGCCAGCAATGACAGGGATTACTACGAGCAGTACTTC. Its translation: CASNDRDYYEQYF.

This clonotype has ten or more counts. V is TRBV12-3 or TRBV12-4 and J is TRBJ2-3, with D perhaps matching TRBD1 or TRBD2 (6 bases each). Deletions cut 5 bases from V and 7 bases from J, with 16 bases between. CDR3 length equals 14 residues. The CDR3 region is CASSRLGGSNTQYF. The CDR3 DNA reads as TGTGCCAGCAGTCGCCTCGGGGGCTCGAATACGCAGTATTTT.